Here is one T cell receptor (beta chain) with its context. No cognate antigen has been identified for it. There are no base qualities to consult, and no much larger clone falls within one base. Using the deep immunoSEQ assay, TCR CDR3 regions were amplified from genomic DNA by multiplex PCR. Extracted genomic DNA from each cell subset was distributed evenly across all wells of several immunoSEQ 96-well plates, and each plate was treated as a replicate. For sorted subsets, approximately 0.2 ug of genomic DNA, equivalent to tens of thousands of T cell genomes, went into each replicate PCR. Purified libraries were quantified with a Qubit 3.0 fluorometer, sized on a Bioanalyzer 2100, and re-quantified with the KAPA Library Quantification kit. Every immunoSEQ 96-well plate was sequenced on a separate single-read 150-cycle Illumina NextSeq 550 flow cell. As for the original processing: Because only junctional sequences without quality scores were contained in the immunoSEQ output, filtering matching that applied to full-length reads could not be performed. To assign V/J genes and CDR3, sequences were annotated using PyIR, a Python wrapper for IgBLAST v1.9, with IMGT germline references. Reads were filtered out if the reads had weak V/J assignments (E-value above 1e-6), no CDR3, stop codons, out-of-frame junctions, or ambiguous translated residues. A V3J clonotype was defined by an identical inferred V gene, J gene, and CDR3 amino acid sequence. Percentage overlap between repertoires was computed as shared unique clonotypes divided by the size of the smaller repertoire. RTK rarefaction, the Chao1 estimator, and Recon v2.1 estimates of unobserved clonotypes were used to assess repertoire richness. Generation probabilities for all TCRbeta clonotypes obtained by the gDNA method from a few donors were computed using OLGA. Sourced from immuneACCESS, this table was stored by TCRdb with only in-frame sequences that have V and J called. A share of the clones is absent; for the studies checked, an unresolved V gene accounts for under half, and the remainder has no known explanation. Clone size and V and J calls were adopted from that table, with D and trimming inferred from the DNA. This sample is represented by about 1 million clones; about three quarters of them were singletons. The top ten constitute roughly 1.4% of the sample.

This entry belongs to a study of shared clonotypes between healthy human individuals (dated by TCRdb to between 2020 and 2021). For context, the study as a whole: The cohort included a few men and two women between 18 and 49 years of age. Libraries were prepared and TCR repertoires were sequenced by different laboratories using diverse techniques, in order to increase sequencing depth and limit assay-specific biases. Blood TCR repertoires of four to six healthy adults were deeply sequenced to estimate repertoire size and the extent of clonotype sharing between individuals. For each donor, three plates each were used for CD4 naive and CD4 memory, two plates were used for CD8 naive, and one plate was used for CD8 memory. Between about 0.9 and 8.9 billion PBMCs per donor were obtained by leukapheresis.

The donors were healthy, HIV-negative adults with no recently reported acute infections or vaccinations. Only Caucasian adults living in Nashville, Tennessee, USA were represented among the donors. Magnetic negative selection was used to enrich CD4+ T cells, after which naive cells were positively selected on CD45RA and the negative fraction became the memory subset. Blood was collected by leukapheresis, and PBMCs were isolated by Ficoll-Histopaque density gradient centrifugation and then cryopreserved in liquid nitrogen vapor phase. Analytical flow cytometry was used to check the purity and quantity of each magnetically sorted T cell population. From each sorted fraction, genomic DNA was isolated and quantified by UV absorbance on a Nanodrop 2000c. What the study reported, not specific to this receptor: Rarefaction of sorted-subset datasets indicated incomplete sequencing despite the large sequencing depth. Clonotypes shared by all four sorted-subset donors showed higher generation probabilities than non-shared clonotypes. Pairwise subsampling led to the expectation that sequencing depth would affect the degree of clonotype sharing among donors. Sampling was limited to blood, and TCR repertoires in tissue likely differ from TCR repertoires in blood. Estimated clonotype richness was generally larger for naive than for memory subsets. Because the study included only a small number of donors, the genetic and exposure-history diversity represented was limited. Sharing across several donors was observed for about 5% of naive CD4, 3.5% of naive CD8, over 2% of memory CD4, and less than 0.45% of memory CD8 clonotypes.

The receptor's source is a man aged 18 to 29 in good health. Sequencing was done on a sample of memory CD4+ T cells sorted from blood. The cell subset or site label for this specimen denotes: CD45RA-negative fraction.

The CDR3 region: CASSRTYEQYF. The DNA reads as follows: TGTGCCAGCAGTAGGACCTACGAGCAGTACTTC. The rearrangement combines TRBV2 with TRBJ2-7; too little of a D gene remains to name it. Inclusive of the bounding cysteine and phenylalanine, the CDR3 is 11 residues long. CDR3 DNA is the only sequence kept; it has 33 bases, read in frame from the first base. V is clipped by 5 bases and J by 2 bases, and the sequence between their germline boundaries is 4 bases long. For CDR1 and CDR2, the germline V gene lists SNHLY and FYNNEI.